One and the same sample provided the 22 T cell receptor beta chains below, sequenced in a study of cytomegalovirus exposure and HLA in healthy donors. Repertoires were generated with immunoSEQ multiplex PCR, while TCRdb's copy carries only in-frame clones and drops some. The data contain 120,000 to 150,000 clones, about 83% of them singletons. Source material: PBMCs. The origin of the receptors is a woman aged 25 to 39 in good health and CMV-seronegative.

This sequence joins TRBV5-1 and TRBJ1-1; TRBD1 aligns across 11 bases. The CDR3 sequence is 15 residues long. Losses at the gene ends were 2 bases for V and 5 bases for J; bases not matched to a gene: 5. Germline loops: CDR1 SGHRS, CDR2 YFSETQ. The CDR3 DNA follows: TGCGCCAGCAGCTTCGGACAGGGGGCGCGAACTGAAGCTTTCTTT. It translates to CASSFGQGARTEAFF.

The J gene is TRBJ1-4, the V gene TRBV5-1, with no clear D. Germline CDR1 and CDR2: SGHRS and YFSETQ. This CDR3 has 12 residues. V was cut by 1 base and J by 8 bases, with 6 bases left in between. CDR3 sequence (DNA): TGCGCCAGCAGCTTGCCGGGGGAAAAACTGTTTTTT. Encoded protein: CASSLPGEKLFF.

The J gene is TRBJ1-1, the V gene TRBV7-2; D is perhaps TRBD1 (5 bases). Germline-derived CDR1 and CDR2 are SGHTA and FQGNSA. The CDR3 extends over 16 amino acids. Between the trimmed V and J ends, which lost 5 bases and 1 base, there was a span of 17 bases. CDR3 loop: CASSPTGGNRNTEAFF. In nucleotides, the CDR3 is TGTGCCAGCAGCCCAACGGGGGGTAACAGGAACACTGAAGCTTTCTTT.

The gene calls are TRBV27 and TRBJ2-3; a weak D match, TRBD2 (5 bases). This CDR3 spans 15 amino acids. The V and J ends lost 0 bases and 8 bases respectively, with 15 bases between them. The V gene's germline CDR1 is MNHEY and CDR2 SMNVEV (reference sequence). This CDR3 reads CASSLSWKPGGTQYF. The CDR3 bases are TGTGCCAGCAGTTTATCGTGGAAACCAGGAGGTACGCAGTATTTT.

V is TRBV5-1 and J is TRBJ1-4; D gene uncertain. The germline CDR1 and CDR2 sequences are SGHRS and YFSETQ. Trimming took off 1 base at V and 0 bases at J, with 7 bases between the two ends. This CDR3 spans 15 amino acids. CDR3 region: CASSLLGATNEKLFF. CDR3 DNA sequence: TGCGCCAGCAGCTTGTTGGGCGCAACTAATGAAAAACTGTTTTTT.

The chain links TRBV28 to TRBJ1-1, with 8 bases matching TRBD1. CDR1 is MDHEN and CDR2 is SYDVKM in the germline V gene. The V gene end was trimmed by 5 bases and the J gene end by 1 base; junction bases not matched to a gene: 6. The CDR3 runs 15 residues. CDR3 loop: CASSPEGQGNTEAFF. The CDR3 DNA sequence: TGTGCCAGCAGTCCGGAAGGACAGGGGAACACTGAAGCTTTCTTT.

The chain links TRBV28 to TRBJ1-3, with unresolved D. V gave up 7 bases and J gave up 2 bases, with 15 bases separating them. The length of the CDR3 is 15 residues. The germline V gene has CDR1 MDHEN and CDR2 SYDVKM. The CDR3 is CASTLNPGTGNTIYF. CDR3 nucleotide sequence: TGTGCCAGCACCCTAAATCCGGGAACTGGAAACACCATATATTTT.

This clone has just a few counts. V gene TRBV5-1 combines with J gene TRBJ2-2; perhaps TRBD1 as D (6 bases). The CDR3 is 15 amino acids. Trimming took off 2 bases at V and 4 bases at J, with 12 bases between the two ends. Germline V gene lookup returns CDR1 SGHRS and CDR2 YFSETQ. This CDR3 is CASSFWGLGTGELFF. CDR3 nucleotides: TGCGCCAGCAGCTTTTGGGGGCTCGGCACCGGGGAGCTGTTTTTT.

Here the CDR3 DNA reads TGTGCCAGTAGTGGACAGGGACTCGACGAGCAGTACTTC. Amino acid sequence: CASSGQGLDEQYF. The genes are TRBV19 and TRBJ2-7; 8 positions agree with TRBD1. V lost 5 bases and J lost 5; bases outside the gene matches: 5. The CDR3 covers 13 residues. Germline V gene lookup returns CDR1 LNHDA and CDR2 SQIVND (reference sequence).

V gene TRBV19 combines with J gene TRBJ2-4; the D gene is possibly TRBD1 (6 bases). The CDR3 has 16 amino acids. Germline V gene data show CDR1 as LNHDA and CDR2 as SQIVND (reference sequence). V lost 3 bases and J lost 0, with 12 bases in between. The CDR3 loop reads CASSIHRDIAKNIQYF. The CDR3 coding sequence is TGTGCCAGTAGTATTCACAGGGACATAGCCAAAAACATTCAGTACTTC.

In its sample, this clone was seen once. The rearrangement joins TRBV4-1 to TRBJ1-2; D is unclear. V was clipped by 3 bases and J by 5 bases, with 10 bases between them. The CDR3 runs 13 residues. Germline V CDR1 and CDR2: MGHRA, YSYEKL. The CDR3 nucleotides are TGCGCCAGCAGCCAGTTGGCCGGGTATGGCTACACCTTC. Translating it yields CASSQLAGYGYTF.

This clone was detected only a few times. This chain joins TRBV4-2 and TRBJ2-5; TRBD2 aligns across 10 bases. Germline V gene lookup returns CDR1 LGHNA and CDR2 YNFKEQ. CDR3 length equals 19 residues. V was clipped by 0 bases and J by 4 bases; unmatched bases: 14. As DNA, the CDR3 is TGTGCCAGCAGCCAAGAGGCTAGCGGGGGCCTCGCAAGAAGAGAGACCCAGTACTTC. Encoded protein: CASSQEASGGLARRETQYF.

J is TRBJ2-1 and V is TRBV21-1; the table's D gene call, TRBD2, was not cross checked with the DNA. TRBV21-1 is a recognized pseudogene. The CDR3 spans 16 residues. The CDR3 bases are TGTGCCAGCAGTATTGTAGCGGGGTCGTGCCCGGGTGAGCAGTTCTTC. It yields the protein CASSIVAGSCPGEQFF.

For the CDR3, the DNA is TGTGCCAGCAGCTTAAGGGGGCTTATGTACAATGAGCAGTTCTTC. It codes for CASSLRGLMYNEQFF. This chain uses TRBV11-2 with TRBJ2-1, with 7 bases lining up with TRBD1. J lost 4 bases, V lost 2 bases, and 5 bases had no gene match. Germline CDR1 SGHAT, CDR2 FQNNGV. The CDR3 contains 15 residues.

The DNA for the CDR3 is TGTGCCAGCAGTTATCCTTACACAATACAAGAGACCCAGTACTTC. This translates into CASSYPYTIQETQYF. V and J are TRBV6-6 and TRBJ2-5; D remains ambiguous. V gave up 3 bases and J gave up 2 bases, with 13 bases separating them. The CDR3 totals 15 residues. Germline V gene sequence: CDR1 MNHNY, CDR2 SVGAGI (reference sequence).

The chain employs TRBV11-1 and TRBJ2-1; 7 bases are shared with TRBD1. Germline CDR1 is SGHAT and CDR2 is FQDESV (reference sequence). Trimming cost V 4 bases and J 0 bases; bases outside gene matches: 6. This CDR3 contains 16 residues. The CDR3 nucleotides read TGTGCCAGCAGCTACCACAGGGGTGGCTCCTACAATGAGCAGTTCTTC. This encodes CASSYHRGGSYNEQFF. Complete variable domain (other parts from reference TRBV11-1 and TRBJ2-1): EAEVAQSPRYKITEKSQAVAFWCDPISGHATLYWYRQILGQGPELLVQFQDESVVDDSQLPKDRFSAERLKGVDSTLKIQPAELGDSAMYLCASSYHRGGSYNEQFFGPGTRLTVL.

The CDR3 spells CASSRTGPYGYTF. CDR3 nucleotide sequence: TGTGCCAGCAGTCGGACAGGGCCATATGGCTACACCTTC. This sequence joins TRBV2 and TRBJ1-2, with TRBD1 matching 8 bases. V was clipped by 5 bases and J by 5 bases; unmatched bases: 4. Per the germline V gene, CDR1 is SNHLY and CDR2 is FYNNEI. CDR3 length equals 13 residues.

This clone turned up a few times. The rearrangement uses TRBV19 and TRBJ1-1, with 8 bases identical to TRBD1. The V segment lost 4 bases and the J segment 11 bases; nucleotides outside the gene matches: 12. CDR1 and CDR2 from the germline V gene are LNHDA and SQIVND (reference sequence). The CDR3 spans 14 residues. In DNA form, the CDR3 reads TGTGCCAGTAGTAACATAGGGACAGGCGCTGGGGCTTTCTTT. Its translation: CASSNIGTGAGAFF.

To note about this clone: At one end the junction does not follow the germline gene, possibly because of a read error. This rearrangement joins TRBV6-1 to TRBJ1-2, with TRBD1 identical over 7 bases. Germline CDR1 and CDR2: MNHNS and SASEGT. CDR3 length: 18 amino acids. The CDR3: CASREDRGRGGSNYGYTF. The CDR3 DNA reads TGTGCCAGCAGGGAAGATAGGGGGCGTGGCGGTTCTAACTATGGCTACACCTTC.

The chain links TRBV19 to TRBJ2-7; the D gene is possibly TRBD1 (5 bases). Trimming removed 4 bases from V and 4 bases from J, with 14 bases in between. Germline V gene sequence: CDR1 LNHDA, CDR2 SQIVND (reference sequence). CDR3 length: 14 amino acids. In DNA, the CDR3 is TGTGCCAGTAGTACGACCCCGGACACTTACGAGCAGTACTTC. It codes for CASSTTPDTYEQYF.

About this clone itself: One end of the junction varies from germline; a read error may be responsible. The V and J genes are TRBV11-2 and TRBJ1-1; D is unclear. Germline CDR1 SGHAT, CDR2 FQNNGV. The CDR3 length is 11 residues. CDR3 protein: CASSLDLVPVF. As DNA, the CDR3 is TGTGCCAGCAGCTTAGATCTAGTCCCGGTCTTT. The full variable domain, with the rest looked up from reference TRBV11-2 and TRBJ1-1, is EAGVAQSPRYKIIEKRQSVAFWCNPISGHATLYWYQQILGQGPKLLIQFQNNGVVDDSQLPKDRFSAERLKGVDSTLKIQPAKLEDSAVYLCASSLDLVPVFGQGTRLTVV.

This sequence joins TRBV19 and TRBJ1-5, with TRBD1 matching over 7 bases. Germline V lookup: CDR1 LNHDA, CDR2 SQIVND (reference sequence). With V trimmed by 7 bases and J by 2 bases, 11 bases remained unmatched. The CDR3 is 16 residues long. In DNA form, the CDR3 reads TGTGCCAGTAAACCACAGGGGAATATGCGCAATCAGCCCCAGCATTTT. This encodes CASKPQGNMRNQPQHF.